Listed below are T cell receptor beta chains from one sample, sequenced in a study of response to subunit inactivated influenza vaccine. MiXCR was run by TCRdb on the RT-PCR reads, yielding one entry per CDR3 protein. Of about half a million distinct CDR3 sequences listed, about 7.6% are singletons. The sequencing here drew on PBMCs from blood, taken less than 30 months after vaccination. These receptors all come from a man between 50 and 69 years old who received an inactivated influenza vaccine. The CDR3 runs from the conserved cysteine through the conserved F or W. A D gene is named only where the DNA matches it firmly. For some rows the clone size is stated as once, few or many, or as a class when expanded; others skip it.

d_gene,abundance,v_gene,j_gene,CDR3aa,CDR3nt
.,many,TRBV7-2,TRBJ1-1,CATAWGGVNTEAFF,TGTGCCACCGCGTGGGGGGGAGTTAACACTGAAGCTTTCTTT
TRBD2,few,TRBV20-1,TRBJ2-1,CSARTLAGNEQFF,TGCAGTGCTAGAACACTAGCGGGAAATGAGCAGTTCTTC
.,many,TRBV9,TRBJ2-4,CASSASQSGKNIQYF,TGTGCCAGCAGCGCCTCTCAGAGCGGTAAAAACATTCAGTACTTC
TRBD1,many,TRBV5-1,TRBJ2-4,CASSYSGGSDIQYF,TGCGCCAGCAGCTACTCAGGGGGATCGGACATTCAGTACTTC
.,few,TRBV7-9,TRBJ2-2,CASTFSGWGDTGELFF,TGTGCCAGCACCTTTTCGGGTTGGGGGGACACCGGGGAGCTGTTTTTT
.,few,TRBV20-1,TRBJ2-3,CSAKKASTDTQYF,TGCAGTGCTAAAAAGGCGAGCACAGATACGCAGTATTTT
TRBD1,.,TRBV11-1,TRBJ1-1,CASSLTQGVGFQMNTEAFF,TGTGCCAGCAGCCTAACCCAGGGGGTTGGATTCCAAATGAACACTGAAGCTTTCTTT
.,many,TRBV11-2,TRBJ2-7,CASSQDPTYEQYF,TGTGCCAGCAGCCAGGACCCAACCTACGAGCAGTACTTC
.,few,TRBV12-3/TRBV12-4,TRBJ1-1,CASSTGGPSEAFF,TGTGCCAGCAGCACCGGGGGCCCTTCGGAAGCTTTCTTT
.,few,TRBV6-2/TRBV6-3,TRBJ2-7,CASNSPGRTYEQYF,TGTGCCAGCAATTCACCGGGACGGACCTACGAGCAGTACTTC
.,many,TRBV5-1,TRBJ2-7,CASSLAGNLGEQYF,TGCGCCAGCAGCTTGGCAGGGAACCTGGGCGAGCAGTACTTC
.,few,TRBV7-8,TRBJ1-1,CASSLRINTEAFF,TGTGCCAGCAGCTTACGAATAAACACTGAAGCTTTCTTT
.,.,TRBV5-1,TRBJ1-1,CASSPSGGETEAFF,TGCGCCAGCAGCCCGAGCGGGGGAGAGACTGAAGCTTTCTTT
.,few,TRBV7-7,TRBJ2-2,CASSYGPITTGELFF,TGTGCCAGCAGCTATGGGCCAATTACCACCGGGGAGCTGTTTTTT
.,.,TRBV7-9,TRBJ2-1,CASSLGVGTQNNEQFF,TGTGCCAGCAGCTTAGGCGTCGGGACCCAAAACAATGAGCAGTTCTTC
TRBD1,.,TRBV10-3,TRBJ1-1,CAIRGTGTNEAFF,TGTGCCATCAGGGGGACAGGCACGAATGAAGCTTTCTTT
.,.,TRBV6-4,TRBJ1-5,CASSATTWGQPQHF,TGTGCCAGCAGTGCCACTACATGGGGTCAGCCCCAGCATTTT
.,many,TRBV4-1,TRBJ1-1,CASSFSLGPLSPEAFF,TGCGCCAGCAGTTTTTCACTGGGACCTCTAAGCCCTGAAGCTTTCTTT
.,few,TRBV7-2,TRBJ2-7,CASSLSSGPSYEQYF,TGTGCCAGCAGCTTATCCTCCGGACCCTCCTACGAGCAGTACTTC
.,.,TRBV5-4,TRBJ2-2,CASSSPGTPNRELFF,TGTGCCAGCAGCTCTCCCGGGACACCGAATCGGGAGCTGTTTTTT
.,.,TRBV27,TRBJ1-1,CASSLEQMNTEAFF,TGTGCCAGCAGTTTAGAGCAAATGAACACTGAAGCTTTCTTT
.,.,TRBV7-8,TRBJ2-7,CASSLGADPSYEQYF,TGTGCCAGCAGCTTAGGTGCAGACCCGTCCTACGAGCAGTACTTC
.,few,TRBV5-5,TRBJ1-3,CASSLAVSSGNTIYF,TGTGCCAGCAGCTTGGCCGTCAGCTCTGGAAACACCATATATTTT
.,many,TRBV29-1,TRBJ1-2,CSVEDRNYGYTF,TGCAGCGTTGAAGATAGGAACTATGGCTACACCTTC
.,.,TRBV20-1,TRBJ1-1,CSARVARGGTEAFF,TGCAGTGCTAGAGTGGCCAGGGGTGGCACTGAAGCTTTCTTT
.,.,TRBV25-1,TRBJ1-2,CARSAHESGKLGYTF,TGTGCCAGGAGTGCCCATGAGTCAGGGAAACTAGGCTACACCTTC
TRBD1,.,TRBV20-1,TRBJ2-7,CSADAGTGSSYEQYF,TGCAGTGCCGACGCCGGGACAGGGTCCTCCTACGAGCAGTACTTC
.,.,TRBV7-9,TRBJ1-1,CASGPRNTEAFF,TGTGCCAGCGGCCCTAGGAACACTGAAGCTTTCTTT
TRBD1,few,TRBV12-3/TRBV12-4,TRBJ2-1,CASSPSTGTLEWDEQFF,TGTGCCAGCAGTCCGTCGACAGGGACGTTGGAGTGGGATGAGCAGTTCTTC
.,few,TRBV5-1,TRBJ1-4,CASSMAETNEKLFF,TGCGCCAGCAGTATGGCGGAGACTAATGAAAAACTGTTTTTT
.,many,TRBV10-3,TRBJ1-6,CAISGDRGNSPLHF,TGTGCCATCAGTGGGGACCGCGGGAATTCACCCCTCCACTTT